These 15 T cell receptor beta chains share one sample of origin, sequenced in a study of OX40 agonist ivuxolimab in advanced cancers. Profiling relied on immunoSEQ multiplex PCR, and the TCRdb table lists in-frame clones only, not all of them. The table lists fewer than 65,000 clones, about nine tenths of them singletons. The source was CD4+ or CD8+ T cells sorted from blood, collected in a trial of the OX40 agonist ivuxolimab. Receptor source: an adult with an advanced solid tumor such as melanoma, head and neck, liver or kidney cancer.

This clone appeared a single time. The chain has TRBV30 and TRBJ2-7; D is ambiguous. The germline V gene encodes CDR1 GTSNPN and CDR2 SVGIG (reference sequence). V was clipped by 1 base and J by 5 bases, with 9 bases between them. The CDR3 contains 12 residues. The CDR3 reads CAWSDWSNEQYF. For the CDR3, the DNA is TGTGCCTGGAGTGATTGGTCTAACGAGCAGTACTTC.

This rearrangement joins TRBV6-4 to TRBJ1-1, with D unclear. Between the trimmed V and J ends, which lost 8 bases and 1 base, there was a span of 17 bases. The CDR3 runs to 15 residues. Per the germline V gene, CDR1 is MRHNA and CDR2 is SNTAGT. The CDR3 sequence is CASRLDGNWNTEAFF. The CDR3, as DNA: TGTGCCAGCCGTCTCGACGGGAACTGGAACACTGAAGCTTTCTTT.

V usage is TRBV28 and J usage is TRBJ1-1; D is ambiguous. V dropped 3 bases and J dropped 2 bases, with 13 bases sitting between them. Germline V gene lookup returns CDR1 MDHEN and CDR2 SYDVKM. This CDR3 has 15 residues. As DNA, the CDR3 is TGTGCCAGCAGTTTCCTCAAGAGCGGTAACACTGAAGCTTTCTTT. Its translation is CASSFLKSGNTEAFF.

The chain joins TRBV28 to TRBJ1-5; TRBD1 matches 7 bases. This CDR3 is 14 amino acids long. Germline lookup yields CDR1 MDHEN and CDR2 SYDVKM. With 5 bases clipped from V and 6 bases from J, the junction kept 7 bases outside the gene matches. The CDR3: CASSRGQILQPQHF. The DNA of the CDR3 is TGTGCCAGCAGTCGGGGACAGATCCTTCAGCCCCAGCATTTT.

The J gene is TRBJ2-7, the V gene TRBV5-1; 7 bases agree with TRBD2. Trimming took 2 bases from V and 6 from J; bases not matched to a gene: 8. This CDR3 is 14 amino acids long. The V gene's germline CDR1 is SGHRS and CDR2 YFSETQ. The CDR3: CASSFSSSGGEQYF. The DNA of the CDR3 is TGCGCCAGCAGCTTCTCATCCTCGGGGGGCGAGCAGTACTTC.

The V gene is TRBV9, the J gene TRBJ1-2, with 8 positions matching TRBD1. The junction had 8 bases not matched to a gene; V was cut back by 5 bases and J by 8 bases. The CDR3 consists of 13 residues. Germline CDR1 reads SGDLS; CDR2 reads YYNGEE. The CDR3 loop reads CASRDLQGVGYTF. CDR3 nucleotides: TGTGCCAGCAGAGATCTACAGGGGGTAGGCTACACCTTC.

The chain links TRBV19 to TRBJ2-1; D may be TRBD1 or TRBD2 (6 bases each). The CDR3 spans 13 residues. In germline, CDR1 is LNHDA, CDR2 SQIVND (reference sequence). V dropped 6 bases and J dropped 8 bases, with 14 bases sitting between them. The DNA for the CDR3 is TGTGCCAGTAGACAGGGATGGGGGGATGAGCAGTTCTTC. As protein: CASRQGWGDEQFF.

The chain combines TRBV5-1 with TRBJ2-7; 7 bases agree with TRBD2. The CDR3 loop spans 13 amino acids. Germline CDR1 is SGHRS and CDR2 is YFSETQ. Unmatched junction bases numbered 5, after V lost 2 bases and J lost 6 bases. CDR3 amino acids: CASSLTGGSEQYF. CDR3 bases: TGCGCCAGCAGCTTAACGGGAGGAAGCGAGCAGTACTTC.

The chain employs TRBV28 and TRBJ2-1; 7 bases line up with TRBD2. The V segment lost 1 base and the J segment 5 bases; nucleotides outside the gene matches: 5. The CDR3 extends over 15 amino acids. Germline loops: CDR1 MDHEN, CDR2 SYDVKM. The CDR3 DNA reads as TGTGCCAGCAGTTTATTGTCTAGCGGCAACAATGAGCAGTTCTTC. Translating it yields CASSLLSSGNNEQFF.

This chain uses TRBV7-8 with TRBJ2-7, with 7 bases fitting TRBD1. Germline lookup yields CDR1 SGHVS and CDR2 FQNEAQ. V shed 0 bases and J 3 bases; nucleotides not matched to a gene: 2. The CDR3 extends over 14 amino acids. The CDR3 loop reads CASSLARTGYEQYF. The CDR3 bases are TGTGCCAGCAGCTTAGCTAGGACAGGCTACGAGCAGTACTTC. The variable domain in full, with the rest retrieved from reference TRBV7-8 and TRBJ2-7, is GAGVSQSPRYKVAKRGQDVALRCDPISGHVSLFWYQQALGQGPEFLTYFQNEAQLDKSGLPSDRFFAERPEGSVSTLKIQRTQQEDSAVYLCASSLARTGYEQYFGPGTRLTVT.

The rearrangement uses TRBV6-1 and TRBJ1-2; perhaps TRBD1 as D (5 bases). Germline assignment: CDR1 MNHNS and CDR2 SASEGT. The CDR3 contains 14 residues. V was cut by 3 bases and J by 4 bases, with 12 bases left in between. CDR3 in amino acids: CASSEAGTIYGYTF. The CDR3 bases are TGTGCCAGCAGTGAGGCAGGGACTATCTATGGCTACACCTTC.

This clone has just one count. V usage is TRBV27 and J usage is TRBJ2-7; TRBD1 matches at 7 bases. The CDR3 is 15 amino acids. Per the germline V gene, CDR1 is MNHEY and CDR2 is SMNVEV (reference sequence). With V trimmed by 5 bases and J by 2 bases, 9 bases remained unmatched. CDR3 residues: CASSPNPGQPYEQYF. For the CDR3, the DNA is TGTGCCAGCAGTCCGAATCCGGGACAGCCCTACGAGCAGTACTTC.

The rearrangement links TRBV10-1 to TRBJ2-1, with TRBD1 matching 8 bases. Germline CDR1 reads WNHNN; CDR2 reads SYGVQD (reference sequence). The J segment lost 6 bases and the V segment lost 6 bases, leaving 4 bases of the junction unmatched. The CDR3 loop spans 13 amino acids. CDR3 nucleotide sequence: TGCGCCAGCAGCGACAGGGGTAGCAATGAGCAGTTCTTC. Translation gives CASSDRGSNEQFF.

This clone came up once. The chain carries TRBV5-1 and TRBJ2-2; D could derive from TRBD1 or TRBD2 (5 bases each). Germline V gene data show CDR1 as SGHRS and CDR2 as YFSETQ. The CDR3 is 15 amino acids. The germline V and J ends were trimmed by 0 bases and 0 bases, with 6 bases remaining between them. The CDR3 sequence: CASSLVGANTGELFF. CDR3 DNA: TGCGCCAGCAGCTTGGTGGGGGCGAACACCGGGGAGCTGTTTTTT.

This clone was seen a few times. This chain joins TRBV7-2 and TRBJ1-1; D is ambiguous. Germline CDR1 SGHTA, CDR2 FQGNSA. This CDR3 region has 16 residues. The V end was cut by 1 base, the J end by 1 base, with 13 bases between. The CDR3 loop reads CASSLVPGLTNTEAFF. The CDR3 DNA sequence: TGTGCCAGCAGCTTAGTGCCTGGGCTAACGAACACTGAAGCTTTCTTT.